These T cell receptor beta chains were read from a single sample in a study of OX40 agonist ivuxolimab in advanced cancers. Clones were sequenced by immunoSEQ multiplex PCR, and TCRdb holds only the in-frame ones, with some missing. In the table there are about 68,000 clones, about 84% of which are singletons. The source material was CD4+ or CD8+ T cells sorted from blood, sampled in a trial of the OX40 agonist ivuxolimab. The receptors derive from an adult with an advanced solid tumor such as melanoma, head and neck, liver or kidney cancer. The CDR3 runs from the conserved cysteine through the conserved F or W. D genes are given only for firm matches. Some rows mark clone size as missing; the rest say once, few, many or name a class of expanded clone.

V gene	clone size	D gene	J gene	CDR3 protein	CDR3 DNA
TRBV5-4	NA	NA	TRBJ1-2	CASSRGAGRANYGYTF	TGTGCCAGCAGCCGGGGGGCAGGGCGAGCTAACTATGGCTACACCTTC
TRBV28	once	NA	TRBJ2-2	CASSGPLMSLNTGELFF	TGTGCCAGCAGCGGACCCCTCATGTCGTTGAACACCGGGGAGCTGTTTTTT
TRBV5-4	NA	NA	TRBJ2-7	CASSLGTMAGYEQYF	TGTGCCAGCAGCTTGGGAACAATGGCTGGCTACGAGCAGTACTTC
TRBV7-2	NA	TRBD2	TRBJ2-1	CASSYLVQRGGVGNEQFF	TGTGCCAGCAGCTATCTTGTGCAGCGGGGGGGCGTCGGCAATGAGCAGTTCTTC
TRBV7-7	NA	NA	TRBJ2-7	CASSLNAGSYEQYF	TGTGCCAGCAGCTTAAACGCGGGATCCTACGAGCAGTACTTC
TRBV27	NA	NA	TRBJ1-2	CASSLYRATGGYTF	TGTGCCAGCAGTTTATACAGGGCTACGGGTGGCTACACCTTC
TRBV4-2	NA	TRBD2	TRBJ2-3	CASSRTSGGENTQYF	TGTGCCAGCAGCCGTACTAGCGGGGGGGAGAATACGCAGTATTTT
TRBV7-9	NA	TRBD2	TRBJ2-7	CASSLLSSGRYEQYF	TGTGCCAGCAGCTTATTGAGTAGCGGGAGATACGAGCAGTACTTC
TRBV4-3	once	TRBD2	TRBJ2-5	CASSQLAGEGETQYF	TGCGCCAGCAGCCAGCTAGCGGGAGAGGGGGAGACCCAGTACTTC
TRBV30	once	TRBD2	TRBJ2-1	CAWWRETYNEQFF	TGTGCCTGGTGGCGGGAGACCTACAATGAGCAGTTCTTC
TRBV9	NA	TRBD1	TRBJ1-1	CASSAKNRGEAFF	TGTGCCAGCAGCGCAAAAAACAGGGGTGAAGCTTTCTTT
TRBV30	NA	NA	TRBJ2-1	CAWSVGGKGNEQFF	TGTGCCTGGAGTGTAGGAGGGAAGGGCAATGAGCAGTTCTTC
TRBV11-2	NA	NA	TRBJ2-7	CASSLDRQEGYEQYF	TGTGCCAGCAGCTTAGATCGTCAGGAGGGCTACGAGCAGTACTTC
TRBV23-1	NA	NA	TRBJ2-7	CASSQWERSLCYEQYF	TGCGCCAGCAGTCAATGGGAGAGGTCCCTGTGCTACGAGCAGTACTTC
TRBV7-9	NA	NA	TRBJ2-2	CASSYTVAGELFF	TGTGCCAGCAGTTATACCGTAGCCGGGGAGCTGTTTTTT
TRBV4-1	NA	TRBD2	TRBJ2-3	CASSQDILAGAEDTQYF	TGCGCCAGCAGCCAAGATATACTAGCGGGGGCGGAAGATACGCAGTATTTT
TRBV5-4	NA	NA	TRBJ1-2	CASSFRENYGYTF	TGTGCCAGCAGCTTCCGAGAAAACTATGGCTACACCTTC
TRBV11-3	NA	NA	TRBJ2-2	CASSFDRNTGELFF	TGTGCCAGCAGCTTCGACAGGAACACCGGGGAGCTGTTTTTT
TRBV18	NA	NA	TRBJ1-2	CASSPPGGGGYTF	TGTGCCAGCTCACCACCGGGGGGCGGTGGCTACACCTTC
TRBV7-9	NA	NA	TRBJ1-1	CASSLTTGSAFF	TGTGCCAGCAGCTTAACAACAGGGAGCGCTTTCTTT
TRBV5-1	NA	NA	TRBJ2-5	CASSLSSDSPQETQYF	TGCGCCAGCAGCTTGAGTTCGGACTCCCCCCAAGAGACCCAGTACTTC
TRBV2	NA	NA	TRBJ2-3	CASSEQGRGTQYF	TGTGCCAGCAGTGAACAGGGTCGGGGTACGCAGTATTTT
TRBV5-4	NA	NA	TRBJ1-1	CASRGGAPWNTEAFF	TGTGCCAGCAGAGGTGGAGCCCCTTGGAACACTGAAGCTTTCTTT
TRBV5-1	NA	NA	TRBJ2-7	CASSLDPLTYEQYF	TGCGCCAGCAGCTTGGATCCTCTTACCTACGAGCAGTACTTC
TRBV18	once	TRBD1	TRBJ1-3	CASSPQTGFENTIYF	TGTGCCAGCTCACCCCAGACAGGGTTCGAAAACACCATATATTTT
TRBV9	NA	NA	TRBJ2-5	CASSFTGQETQYF	TGTGCCAGCAGCTTTACAGGGCAAGAGACCCAGTACTTC
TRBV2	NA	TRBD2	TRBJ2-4	CASGGLAVAKNIQYF	TGTGCCAGCGGTGGACTAGCGGTAGCCAAAAACATTCAGTACTTC